A selection of T cell receptor beta chains follows, all from one sample in a study of blood T cells in healthy people across ages. TCRdb re-analysed the 5' RACE reads in MiXCR, keeping a single row per CDR3 protein. Among 800,000 to 1,300,000 distinct CDR3 sequences listed, less than 25% were seen once. Separately, the same data were catalogued under a study of T cells of mothers and their children.

Material for sequencing was blood. The receptors stem from a girl between 2 and 10 years old in good health. Each CDR3 is given with its conserved first and last residue. D genes are given only for firm matches. Clone size appears in some rows only: once, few, many, or a class for an expanded clone.

clone size: few
V gene: TRBV12-3/TRBV12-4
J gene: TRBJ2-3
D gene: TRBD2
CDR3 DNA: TGTGCCAGCAAAGCGGGGGAAGCAGATACGCAGTATTTT
CDR3 protein: CASKAGEADTQYF

clone size: few
V gene: TRBV12-3/TRBV12-4
J gene: TRBJ1-2
D gene: TRBD1
CDR3 DNA: TGTGCCAGCATTACAGGGGGTGGCTACACCTTC
CDR3 protein: CASITGGGYTF

clone size: NA
V gene: TRBV7-2
J gene: TRBJ2-1
D gene: NA
CDR3 DNA: TGTGCCAGCAGTCCAAGCCGGACCTACAATGAGCAGTTCTTC
CDR3 protein: CASSPSRTYNEQFF

clone size: once
V gene: TRBV28
J gene: TRBJ2-5
D gene: NA
CDR3 DNA: TGTGCCAGCAGTTTACGTTGGCCACCGGGAAAAGAGACCCAGTACTTC
CDR3 protein: CASSLRWPPGKETQYF

clone size: few
V gene: TRBV21-1
J gene: TRBJ1-4
D gene: NA
CDR3 DNA: TGTGCCAGCAGCCCCAGGGGGCTTAAGAAACTGTTTTTT
CDR3 protein: CASSPRGLKKLFF

clone size: few
V gene: TRBV29-1
J gene: TRBJ1-1
D gene: NA
CDR3 DNA: TGCAGCGTTGTTGAGGGAAACACTGAAGCTTTCTTT
CDR3 protein: CSVVEGNTEAFF

clone size: NA
V gene: TRBV11-2
J gene: TRBJ2-5
D gene: TRBD1
CDR3 DNA: TGTGCCAGCAGCACCATCCCGGGACAGGGGGAGACCCAGTACTTC
CDR3 protein: CASSTIPGQGETQYF

clone size: NA
V gene: TRBV27
J gene: TRBJ2-3
D gene: NA
CDR3 DNA: TGTGCCAGCAGTTTCCGCTGGGGCGACCGCACAGATACGCAGTATTTT
CDR3 protein: CASSFRWGDRTDTQYF

clone size: few
V gene: TRBV5-1
J gene: TRBJ2-1
D gene: TRBD2
CDR3 DNA: TGCGCCAGCAGCTTGGAGCCCTCATGGAGCGGGAGGGCCTACAATGAGCAGTTCTTC
CDR3 protein: CASSLEPSWSGRAYNEQFF

clone size: NA
V gene: TRBV7-9
J gene: TRBJ2-3
D gene: NA
CDR3 DNA: TGTGCCAGCAGCCAGCGTCCCGGGACTCCCGCCTCAGATACGCAGTATTTT
CDR3 protein: CASSQRPGTPASDTQYF

clone size: NA
V gene: TRBV5-4
J gene: TRBJ2-5
D gene: NA
CDR3 DNA: TGTGCCAGCAGCTTCCAGGACGGCCAAGAGACCCAGTACTTC
CDR3 protein: CASSFQDGQETQYF

clone size: NA
V gene: TRBV9
J gene: TRBJ2-1
D gene: NA
CDR3 DNA: TGTGCCAGCAGCGTAGAATCGTCCGCCTCGGGTGTTACTGAGCAGTTCTTC
CDR3 protein: CASSVESSASGVTEQFF

clone size: few
V gene: TRBV29-1
J gene: TRBJ1-1
D gene: NA
CDR3 DNA: TGCAGCGTTCTGTATGCATTAGAAGCTTTCTTT
CDR3 protein: CSVLYALEAFF

clone size: NA
V gene: TRBV4-2
J gene: TRBJ1-1
D gene: TRBD1
CDR3 DNA: TGTGCCAGCAGCCAATACACAGGGGTGGGAGACACTGAAGCTTTCTTT
CDR3 protein: CASSQYTGVGDTEAFF

clone size: few
V gene: TRBV2
J gene: TRBJ2-2
D gene: NA
CDR3 DNA: TGTGCCAGCAGTGAATCCCCCGGACGGGCCGGGGAGCTGTTTTTT
CDR3 protein: CASSESPGRAGELFF

clone size: NA
V gene: TRBV20-1
J gene: TRBJ2-5
D gene: TRBD2
CDR3 DNA: TGCAGTGCTTCGACTAGCGGCGTAAGCCAAGAGACCCAGTACTTC
CDR3 protein: CSASTSGVSQETQYF

clone size: NA
V gene: TRBV20-1
J gene: TRBJ2-3
D gene: TRBD1
CDR3 DNA: TGCAGTGTCGCCGACAGGGGGTTCACAGATACGCAGTATTTT
CDR3 protein: CSVADRGFTDTQYF

clone size: NA
V gene: TRBV24-1
J gene: TRBJ1-2
D gene: NA
CDR3 DNA: TGTGCCACCAGTGATTTGATTGGTGGCTACACCTTC
CDR3 protein: CATSDLIGGYTF

clone size: NA
V gene: TRBV25-1
J gene: TRBJ1-1
D gene: NA
CDR3 DNA: TGTGCCAGCAGTGAAGTACGGGGAGGACTAGCTTTCTTT
CDR3 protein: CASSEVRGGLAFF

clone size: NA
V gene: TRBV28
J gene: TRBJ2-6
D gene: NA
CDR3 DNA: TGTGCCAGCAGCATAAGACGGTTCAGCTCTGGGGCCAACGTCCTGACTTTC
CDR3 protein: CASSIRRFSSGANVLTF

clone size: NA
V gene: TRBV6-2/TRBV6-3
J gene: TRBJ2-5
D gene: NA
CDR3 DNA: TGTGCCAGCAGCTACGACGTCGGAGAGACCCAGTACTTC
CDR3 protein: CASSYDVGETQYF

clone size: many
V gene: TRBV7-2
J gene: TRBJ2-7
D gene: TRBD2
CDR3 DNA: TGTGCCAGCAGTTCGGGACTAGCGCCCTACGAGCAGTACTTC
CDR3 protein: CASSSGLAPYEQYF

clone size: NA
V gene: TRBV5-1
J gene: TRBJ2-7
D gene: NA
CDR3 DNA: TGCGCCAGCAGCCCCCAGGATGTGACCCCCTACGAGCAGTACTTC
CDR3 protein: CASSPQDVTPYEQYF

clone size: few
V gene: TRBV15
J gene: TRBJ1-1
D gene: NA
CDR3 DNA: TGTGCCACGGGGACTCTGGCTCGTTGGGGGGGTGACACTGAAGCTTTCTTT
CDR3 protein: CATGTLARWGGDTEAFF

clone size: NA
V gene: TRBV18
J gene: TRBJ2-5
D gene: NA
CDR3 DNA: TGTGCCAGCTCACCGGGTTTTGAGGGAGAGTACTTC
CDR3 protein: CASSPGFEGEYF

clone size: few
V gene: TRBV7-9
J gene: TRBJ2-7
D gene: TRBD1
CDR3 DNA: TGTGCCAGCAGCTCCCCGGACAGGGGGGGAGGTTACGAGCAGTACTTC
CDR3 protein: CASSSPDRGGGYEQYF

clone size: NA
V gene: TRBV14
J gene: TRBJ2-5
D gene: NA
CDR3 DNA: TGTGCCAGCAGCCAAGATGTGGGTTCGGCTAGTCGCCTAAGAGAGACCCAGTACTTC
CDR3 protein: CASSQDVGSASRLRETQYF

clone size: many
V gene: TRBV7-9
J gene: TRBJ2-5
D gene: NA
CDR3 DNA: TGTGCCAGCAGCCAGACTGCAGAGACCCAGTACTTC
CDR3 protein: CASSQTAETQYF

clone size: NA
V gene: TRBV7-9
J gene: TRBJ2-7
D gene: NA
CDR3 DNA: TGTGCCAGCAGCTTAGCCCCGGGACCCTTCTACGAGCAGTACTTC
CDR3 protein: CASSLAPGPFYEQYF

clone size: few
V gene: TRBV5-5
J gene: TRBJ1-4
D gene: NA
CDR3 DNA: TGTGCCAGCAGCTTAAACACCATGGTGACAAATGAAAAACTGTTTTTT
CDR3 protein: CASSLNTMVTNEKLFF

clone size: NA
V gene: TRBV10-3
J gene: TRBJ2-1
D gene: TRBD1
CDR3 DNA: TGTGCCATCACTCAAGACAGGGACAATGAGCAGTTCTTC
CDR3 protein: CAITQDRDNEQFF

clone size: NA
V gene: TRBV11-1
J gene: TRBJ2-5
D gene: TRBD1
CDR3 DNA: TGTGCCAGCAGCTACACAGGGGAACAAGAGACCCAGTACTTC
CDR3 protein: CASSYTGEQETQYF

clone size: NA
V gene: TRBV9
J gene: TRBJ1-2
D gene: TRBD1
CDR3 DNA: TGTGCCAGCAGCGCCCGGGACAGGGACTATTGCTACACCTTC
CDR3 protein: CASSARDRDYCYTF

clone size: few
V gene: TRBV3-1
J gene: TRBJ1-2
D gene: NA
CDR3 DNA: TGTGCCAGCAGCCAAGCTGCAACTAACTATGGCTACACCTTC
CDR3 protein: CASSQAATNYGYTF

clone size: few
V gene: TRBV20-1
J gene: TRBJ2-7
D gene: NA
CDR3 DNA: TGCAGTGCTAGAGGGGTGGATGAGCAGTACTTC
CDR3 protein: CSARGVDEQYF

clone size: NA
V gene: TRBV7-3
J gene: TRBJ2-3
D gene: TRBD1
CDR3 DNA: TGTGCCAGCACTCAGGACAGGGGGACAGATACGCAGTATTTT
CDR3 protein: CASTQDRGTDTQYF

clone size: NA
V gene: TRBV6-6
J gene: TRBJ1-3
D gene: NA
CDR3 DNA: TGTGCCAGCAGTTACTCTACAGTTGGAGACACCATATATTTT
CDR3 protein: CASSYSTVGDTIYF

clone size: NA
V gene: TRBV6-2/TRBV6-3
J gene: TRBJ2-5
D gene: NA
CDR3 DNA: TGTGCCAGCAGTAGGACTATACTAGAGACCCAGTACTTC
CDR3 protein: CASSRTILETQYF

clone size: NA
V gene: TRBV7-3
J gene: TRBJ1-2
D gene: NA
CDR3 DNA: TGTGCCAGCAGCCCCGGGGAGGGGCCGTATGGCTACACCTTC
CDR3 protein: CASSPGEGPYGYTF

clone size: NA
V gene: TRBV6-1
J gene: TRBJ1-6
D gene: TRBD1
CDR3 DNA: TGTGCCAGCAGTACGGATCGGGACAGGGAAAGTAATTCACCCCTCCACTTT
CDR3 protein: CASSTDRDRESNSPLHF

clone size: few
V gene: TRBV20-1
J gene: TRBJ2-1
D gene: NA
CDR3 DNA: TGCAGTGCTAGAGATTTAAGACGGAGCGGCTCCTACAATGAGCAGTTCTTC
CDR3 protein: CSARDLRRSGSYNEQFF

clone size: few
V gene: TRBV29-1
J gene: TRBJ2-5
D gene: NA
CDR3 DNA: TGCAGCGTTGAGTCGGAGGGCGAGACCCAGTACTTC
CDR3 protein: CSVESEGETQYF

clone size: NA
V gene: TRBV27
J gene: TRBJ1-5
D gene: NA
CDR3 DNA: TGTGCCAGCAGTTTATCGGCAGGGCCTAGACCCCAGCATTTT
CDR3 protein: CASSLSAGPRPQHF

clone size: few
V gene: TRBV29-1
J gene: TRBJ1-2
D gene: NA
CDR3 DNA: TGCAGCCACCAAGGGACGGGATTCTATGGCTACACCTTC
CDR3 protein: CSHQGTGFYGYTF

clone size: NA
V gene: TRBV6-5
J gene: TRBJ2-5
D gene: TRBD1
CDR3 DNA: TGTGCCAGCAGTTATTTTTCGGCCACAGGGGTAGAGACCCAGTACTTC
CDR3 protein: CASSYFSATGVETQYF

clone size: few
V gene: TRBV7-3
J gene: TRBJ2-1
D gene: TRBD2
CDR3 DNA: TGTGCCAGCAGCCCGCTAGCGGGGGGGCGCGACAATGAGCAGTTCTTC
CDR3 protein: CASSPLAGGRDNEQFF

clone size: NA
V gene: TRBV28
J gene: TRBJ2-1
D gene: NA
CDR3 DNA: TGTGCCAGCAGCCGGATTCACTGGGGACAAGGGACAAGGGAGCAGTTCTTC
CDR3 protein: CASSRIHWGQGTREQFF

clone size: NA
V gene: TRBV12-3/TRBV12-4
J gene: TRBJ1-2
D gene: NA
CDR3 DNA: TGTGCCAGCAGTTTAAAGACAGACCCTGGAGGCTACACCTTC
CDR3 protein: CASSLKTDPGGYTF

clone size: NA
V gene: TRBV4-1
J gene: TRBJ2-7
D gene: TRBD2
CDR3 DNA: TGCGTCAGCAGCCCTCCGGGACTAGTTGACGAGCAGTACTTC
CDR3 protein: CVSSPPGLVDEQYF

clone size: NA
V gene: TRBV12-3/TRBV12-4
J gene: TRBJ2-1
D gene: TRBD1
CDR3 DNA: TGTGCCAGCATGGGACAGCGAGGAGATGAGCAGTTCTTC
CDR3 protein: CASMGQRGDEQFF

clone size: NA
V gene: TRBV12-3/TRBV12-4
J gene: TRBJ2-4
D gene: TRBD2
CDR3 DNA: TGTGCCAGCAGTTTAGTACTAGCGGGGGGATTACTAGCCAAAGACATTCAGTACTTC
CDR3 protein: CASSLVLAGGLLAKDIQYF

clone size: few
V gene: TRBV4-1
J gene: TRBJ2-3
D gene: NA
CDR3 DNA: TGCGCCAGCAGCCAAGGGTCCAGCGCAGGTGCAGATACGCAGTATTTT
CDR3 protein: CASSQGSSAGADTQYF